This record concerns one TCR beta chain sequence. This sample is part of a study of CD8 T cell repertoires and HIV-1 epitope variants. Study-wide context: Each of Twenty-five Gag and Nef epitope peptides stimulated a separate culture. Controls included no peptide, Ebola AY9 epitope, and a CMV, EBV, flu pool.

Some clones are missing from TCRdb's copy, which holds only in-frame ones; the method was immunoSEQ multiplex PCR. The table has about 90,000 clones, more than 65% seen once. Trimming took off 0 bases at V and 4 bases at J, with 7 bases between the two ends. The germline V gene encodes CDR1 SGHRS and CDR2 YFSETQ. There are 14 residues in the CDR3. Source material: uncultured baseline CD8+ T cells from peripheral blood mononuclear cells (PBMCs). This receptor was obtained from a male donor with HIV. The chain combines TRBV5-1 with TRBJ1-4, with D possibly being TRBD1 (5 bases). CDR3: CASSLGQLNEKLFF. CDR3 sequence (DNA): TGCGCCAGCAGCTTGGGACAGCTTAATGAAAAACTGTTTTTT.